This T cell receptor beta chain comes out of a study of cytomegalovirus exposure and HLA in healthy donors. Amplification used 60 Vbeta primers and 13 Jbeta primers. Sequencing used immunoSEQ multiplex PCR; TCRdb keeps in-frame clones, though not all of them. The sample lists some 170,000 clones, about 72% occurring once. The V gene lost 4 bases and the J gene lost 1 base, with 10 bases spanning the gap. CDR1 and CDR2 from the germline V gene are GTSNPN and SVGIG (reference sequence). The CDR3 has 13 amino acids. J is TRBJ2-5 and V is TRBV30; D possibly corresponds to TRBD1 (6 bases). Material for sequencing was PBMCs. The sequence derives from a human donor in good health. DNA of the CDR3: TGTGCCTGGATGGGGGCTCCCCAAGAGACCCAGTACTTC. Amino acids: CAWMGAPQETQYF.